This T cell receptor beta chain was recorded in a study of shared clonotypes between healthy human individuals. Details on this clone: Its target is not known.

Trimming left V 2 bases short and J 9 bases short, with 9 bases between. The CDR3 is 12 residues long. Findings and caveats of the study: All-four-donor shared clonotypes had higher generation probabilities than non-shared clonotypes did.

Per the original data handling: ImmunoSEQ only sent back junction sequences with no quality scores, so filtering was done differently. Produced via immunoSEQ multiplex PCR; TCRdb's table is partial and in-frame only. V and J calls and clone size come straight from that table; D and trimming were deduced from the DNA. The table lists some 2,100,000 clones, approximately 95% of them singletons. The material sequenced was naive CD4+ T cells sorted from blood. The subset here: CD45RA+ positively selected. J is TRBJ2-1 and V is TRBV5-7; a weak D match, TRBD1 (5 bases). TRBV5-7 is identified as an open reading frame with a role that is uncertain. The TCR was taken from a man aged 18 to 29 in good health. The CDR3 bases are TGTGCCAGCAGCTTCCAGGGCGGTGAGCAGTTCTTC. This gives the protein CASSFQGGEQFF.